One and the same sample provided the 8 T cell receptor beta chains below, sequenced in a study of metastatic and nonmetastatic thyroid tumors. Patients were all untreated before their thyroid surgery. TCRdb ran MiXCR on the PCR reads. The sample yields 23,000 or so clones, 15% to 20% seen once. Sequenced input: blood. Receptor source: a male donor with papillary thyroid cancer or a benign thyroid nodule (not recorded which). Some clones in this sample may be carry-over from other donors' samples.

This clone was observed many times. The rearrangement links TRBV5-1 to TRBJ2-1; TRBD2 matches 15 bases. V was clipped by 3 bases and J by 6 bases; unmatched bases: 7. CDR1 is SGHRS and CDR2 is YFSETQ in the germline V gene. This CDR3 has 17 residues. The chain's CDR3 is CASSYGLAGGRGNEQFF. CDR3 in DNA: TGCGCCAGCAGCTACGGACTAGCGGGAGGGCGTGGCAATGAGCAGTTCTTC. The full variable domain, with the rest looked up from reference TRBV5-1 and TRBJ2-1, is KAGVTQTPRYLIKTRGQQVTLSCSPISGHRSVSWYQQTPGQGLQFLFEYFSETQRNKGNFPGRFSGRQFSNSRSEMNVSTLELGDSALYLCASSYGLAGGRGNEQFFGPGTRLTVL.

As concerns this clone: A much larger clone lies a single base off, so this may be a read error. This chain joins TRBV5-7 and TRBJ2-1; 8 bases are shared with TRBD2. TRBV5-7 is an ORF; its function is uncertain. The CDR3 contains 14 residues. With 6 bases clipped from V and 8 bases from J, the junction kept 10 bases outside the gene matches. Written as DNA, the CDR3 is TGTGCCAGCATCCCCGGAAGCGGGAGACATGAGCAGTTCTTC. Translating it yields CASIPGSGRHEQFF.

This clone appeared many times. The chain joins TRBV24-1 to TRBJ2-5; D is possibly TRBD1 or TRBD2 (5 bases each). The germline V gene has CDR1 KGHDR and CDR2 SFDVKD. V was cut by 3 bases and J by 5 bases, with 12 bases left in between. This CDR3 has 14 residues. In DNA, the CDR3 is TGTGCCACCAGTGATCGAGGAGAGGGGGAGACCCAGTACTTC. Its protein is CATSDRGEGETQYF.

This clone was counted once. CDR3 bases: TGCGCCAGCAGCTTGACTAGCGGGAGTAGGAATGAGCAGTTCTTC. Amino acids: CASSLTSGSRNEQFF. This chain connects TRBV5-1 to TRBJ2-1; TRBD2 agrees at 11 bases. The CDR3 runs to 15 residues. Trimming removed 1 base from V and 7 bases from J; junction bases left unmatched: 4. CDR1 is SGHRS, CDR2 YFSETQ, per germline.

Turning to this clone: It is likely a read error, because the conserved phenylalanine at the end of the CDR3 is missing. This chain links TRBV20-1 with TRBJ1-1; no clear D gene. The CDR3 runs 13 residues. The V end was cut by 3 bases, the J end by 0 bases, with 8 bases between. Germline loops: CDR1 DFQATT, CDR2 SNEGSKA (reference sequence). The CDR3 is CSASTPLNTEAFS. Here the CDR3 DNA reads TGCAGTGCTAGTACACCCTTGAACACTGAAGCTTTCTCT.

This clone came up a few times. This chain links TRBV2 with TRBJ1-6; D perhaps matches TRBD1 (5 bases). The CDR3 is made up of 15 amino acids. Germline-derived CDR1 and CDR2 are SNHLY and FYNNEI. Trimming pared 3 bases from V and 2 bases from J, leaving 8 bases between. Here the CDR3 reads CASSDPQAYNSPLHF. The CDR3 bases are TGTGCCAGCAGTGACCCACAGGCCTATAATTCACCCCTCCACTTT.

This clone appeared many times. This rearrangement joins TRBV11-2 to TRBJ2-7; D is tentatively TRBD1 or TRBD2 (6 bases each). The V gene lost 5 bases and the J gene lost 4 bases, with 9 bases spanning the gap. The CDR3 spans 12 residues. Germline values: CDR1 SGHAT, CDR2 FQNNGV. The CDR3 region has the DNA TGTGCCAGCAGCCGGGGGCAATACGAGCAGTACTTC. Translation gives CASSRGQYEQYF.

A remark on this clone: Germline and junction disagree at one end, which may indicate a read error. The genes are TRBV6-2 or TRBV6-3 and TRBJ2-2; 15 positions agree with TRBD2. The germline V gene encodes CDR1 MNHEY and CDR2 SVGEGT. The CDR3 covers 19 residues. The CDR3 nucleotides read TGTGCCAGCAGTTACTCTATCTCGGGACTAGCGGGAGGCACCTGGGAGCTGTTTTTT. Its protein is CASSYSISGLAGGTWELFF.